This TCR beta chain is from a study of cytomegalovirus exposure and HLA in healthy donors. This clone was detected only a few times. V was cut by 6 bases and J by 2 bases, with 13 bases left in between. This CDR3 comprises 15 residues. CDR1 and CDR2 from the germline V gene are MDHEN and SYDVKM. PCR was performed using 60 Vbeta and 13 Jbeta primers. TCRdb keeps only in-frame clones here, not all; method: immunoSEQ multiplex PCR. The data show roughly 160,000 clones, over 60% seen once. The gene calls are TRBV28 and TRBJ2-2; a weak D match, TRBD2 (5 bases). The TCR sequence derives from a woman under 40 in good health and CMV-seronegative. The sample comprised PBMCs. The CDR3 protein is CASSPTGVNTGELFF. The CDR3 coding sequence is TGTGCCAGCAGCCCCACCGGGGTCAACACCGGGGAGCTGTTTTTT.